Sequencing of this TCR beta chain was carried out in a study of control samples from healthy donors and cancer patients. V was clipped by 0 bases and J by 3 bases, with 9 bases between them. Germline V gene lookup returns CDR1 SEHNR and CDR2 FQNEAQ (reference sequence). This CDR3 spans 14 amino acids. Using immunoSEQ multiplex PCR, the repertoire was profiled, and TCRdb retains in-frame clones only, with some absent. Among roughly 170,000 clones listed, around 94% were seen once. This clone is a singleton in its sample. Sequencing used blood. The V call is TRBV7-9, the J call TRBJ2-7; tentatively, D is TRBD1 (6 bases). The sequence came from a woman younger than 30 in good health. CDR3 DNA sequence: TGTGCCAGCAGCTTAGCGGGACAAGTCTACGAGCAGTACTTC. The encoded protein is CASSLAGQVYEQYF.